A selection of T cell receptor beta chains follows, all from one sample in a study of Ad26.COV2.S vaccination and SARS-CoV-2 variants. The assay was immunoSEQ multiplex PCR, and TCRdb's table has in-frame clones only and misses some. The data hold about 390,000 clones, with about 85% observed a single time. The sequenced sample was peripheral blood, obtained in a trial of Ad26.COV2.S vaccine versus placebo. The receptors stem from a person between 18 and 65 years old who received the Ad26.COV2.S COVID-19 vaccine or a placebo. Each CDR3 is given with its conserved first and last residue. D genes are given only for firm matches. A clone size is listed for some rows: how often the clone was seen (once, few, many), or a class if it is expanded.

TRBJ2-5	-	-	TRBV3-1/TRBV3-2	TGTGCCAGCAGCCAAGCAACAGGGTTCCAAGAGACCCAGTACTTC	CASSQATGFQETQYF
TRBJ1-1	TRBD1	once	TRBV11-2	TGTGCCAGCAGCGTGACAGGGGGAAGGGGTGAAGCTTTCTTT	CASSVTGGRGEAFF
TRBJ1-1	TRBD1	-	TRBV5-6	TGTGCCAGCAGCTTTCCAGGGGGAACTGAAGCTTTCTTT	CASSFPGGTEAFF
TRBJ2-6	-	-	TRBV10-3	TGTGCCATCAGTGAGTCGGACTCTGGGGCCAACGTCCTGACTTTC	CAISESDSGANVLTF
TRBJ1-5	-	once	TRBV30	TGTGCCTGGAGTGTACAGGGTCGGGGCAATCAGCCCCAGCATTTT	CAWSVQGRGNQPQHF
TRBJ2-1	-	-	TRBV12-3/TRBV12-4	TGTGCCAGCATGGGAGGCTACAATGAGCAGTTCTTC	CASMGGYNEQFF
TRBJ2-1	TRBD1	-	TRBV5-1	TGCGCCAGCAGCTACTGGTTAGGGGGGACAGGGGGCCTGAAGGAGCAGTTCTTC	CASSYWLGGTGGLKEQFF
TRBJ1-1	-	-	TRBV4-1	TGCGCCAGCAGCCAAGAAGAGACAGGCAACAAACTGATGAACACTGAAGCTTTCTTT	CASSQEETGNKLMNTEAFF
TRBJ2-5	TRBD2	-	TRBV2	TGTGCCAGCGCCGGAACTAGCGGCGAGACCCAGTACTTC	CASAGTSGETQYF
TRBJ1-2	-	-	TRBV12-3/TRBV12-4	TGTGCCAGCAGCGGACAGATCTATGGCTACACCTTC	CASSGQIYGYTF
TRBJ1-3	-	-	TRBV20-1	TGCAGTGCTAGTGTAGACAACTCTGGAAACACCATATATTTT	CSASVDNSGNTIYF
TRBJ2-5	-	-	TRBV13	TGTGCCAGCAGCTTGAGGCGTGGGACCCAGTACTTC	CASSLRRGTQYF
TRBJ2-5	-	-	TRBV4-1	TGCGCCAGCAGCCAGCGTTATGGGGGCCAAGAGACCCAGTACTTC	CASSQRYGGQETQYF
TRBJ2-7	-	-	TRBV21-1	TGTGCCAGCAGCGCTCTGGGACAGGCCTACGAGCAGTACTTC	CASSALGQAYEQYF
TRBJ2-7	-	-	TRBV1	TGCACCAGCAGCCAAACGGGATTCGCGGAGGAGCAGTACTTC	CTSSQTGFAEEQYF
TRBJ1-1	TRBD1	-	TRBV7-8	TGTGCCAGCAGCTTCCCAGGGGGTGGCACTGAAGCTTTCTTT	CASSFPGGGTEAFF
TRBJ2-3	TRBD2	-	TRBV6-6	TGTGCCAGCAGTCGGACTAGCGGAGAACTAGGGGGGCGGGATACGCAGTATTTT	CASSRTSGELGGRDTQYF
TRBJ1-1	-	-	TRBV19	TGTGCCAGTACCAAAGGGGGAGGGACGGCTGAAGCTTTCTTT	CASTKGGGTAEAFF
TRBJ2-1	-	-	TRBV27	TGTGCCAGCGGACAGCACCAGCCCTACAATGAGCAGTTCTTC	CASGQHQPYNEQFF
TRBJ2-2	-	-	TRBV11-2	TGTGCCAGCAGCTCGACAGGGAACACCGGGGAGCTGTTTTTT	CASSSTGNTGELFF
TRBJ2-3	TRBD1	-	TRBV5-5	TGTGCCAGCAGCTTAAGACAGGGGAGTAGTGCAGATACGCAGTATTTT	CASSLRQGSSADTQYF
TRBJ1-2	-	-	TRBV11-3	TGTGCCAGCAGCTCGTCCACAGGGAATGGCTACACCTTC	CASSSSTGNGYTF
TRBJ1-1	-	-	TRBV6-1	TGTGCCAGCAGTGAAATGGGAACAGGGAGGGCTGAAGCTTTCTTT	CASSEMGTGRAEAFF
TRBJ2-3	-	once	TRBV27	TGTGCCAGCAGTTTAATACGGGGACGCACAGATACGCAGTATTTT	CASSLIRGRTDTQYF
TRBJ2-5	-	-	TRBV7-2	TGTGCCAGCAGCTCCTCCCTAGGGACCCAGTACTTC	CASSSSLGTQYF
TRBJ1-2	-	-	TRBV6-5	TGTGCCAGCAGTTACTCGAGGGGCCGGGGCTACACCTTC	CASSYSRGRGYTF
TRBJ1-1	-	-	TRBV6-5	TGTGCCAGCAAAAGAGCCGTAGACACTGAAGCTTTCTTT	CASKRAVDTEAFF
TRBJ1-2	-	-	TRBV5-4	TGTGCCAGCAGCTTGTTGAGAGCTAACTATGGCTACACCTTC	CASSLLRANYGYTF
TRBJ1-6	TRBD1	-	TRBV27	TGTGCCAGCAGTGGGGACAGGGGACATAATTCACCCCTCCACTTT	CASSGDRGHNSPLHF
TRBJ2-3	-	-	TRBV5-1	TGCGCCAGCAGCTCAATGAGTACCACAGATACGCAGTATTTT	CASSSMSTTDTQYF
TRBJ1-6	-	-	TRBV6-5	TGTGCCAGCAGTCAGGCGCCTAATTCACCCCTCCACTTT	CASSQAPNSPLHF
TRBJ2-3	-	-	TRBV3-1/TRBV3-2	TGTGCCAGCAGCCAGATCCCCCGGGCGGATACGCAGTATTTT	CASSQIPRADTQYF
TRBJ1-1	TRBD1	-	TRBV11-1	TGTGCCAGCAGCTTACCTCTAACAGGGGGCACTGAAGCTTTCTTT	CASSLPLTGGTEAFF
TRBJ2-1	TRBD2	-	TRBV2	TGTGCCAGCAGTGCCTATGTAGCGGGGGGGACAATCACCAATTACAATGAGCAGTTCTTC	CASSAYVAGGTITNYNEQFF
TRBJ2-7	-	-	TRBV28	TGTGCCAGCAGCGGGGATCTGGCCACCTACGAGCAGTACTTC	CASSGDLATYEQYF
TRBJ1-1	-	-	TRBV6-5	TGTGCCAGCAGTTACTCGAAAACAATCATGAACACTGAAGCTTTCTTT	CASSYSKTIMNTEAFF
TRBJ2-1	TRBD2	-	TRBV15	TGTGCCACCAGCCTAGGGGGATCTAGCGGGGGGTACAATGAGCAGTTCTTC	CATSLGGSSGGYNEQFF